Listed below are T cell receptor beta chains from one sample, sequenced in a study of shared clonotypes between healthy human individuals. Method: immunoSEQ multiplex PCR; TCRdb's copy keeps in-frame clones and lacks some. The sample lists around 2,100,000 clones; approximately 95% were seen once. Sequencing was performed on naive CD8+ T cells sorted from blood. All receptors come from a man aged 18-30 years in good health. Each CDR3 is given with its conserved first and last residue. Fields, in order: D gene, clone size, J gene, V gene, CDR3 DNA, CDR3 protein. The D gene is left open where the match is weak. Clone size is not always given. Where it is, it says once, few, many or a class for expanded clones.

-,-,TRBJ2-7,TRBV5-5,TGTGCCAGCAGCATAAATCCGGGACGGACCTACGAGCAGTACTTC,CASSINPGRTYEQYF
TRBD1,-,TRBJ2-7,TRBV6-1,TGTGCCAGCAGTGAAGTCGTGGGACAGGTCGAGCAGTACTTC,CASSEVVGQVEQYF
TRBD2,-,TRBJ2-2,TRBV10-3,TGTGCCATCAGTGACCTCACACCGGGACTAGCGAACACCGGGGAGCTGTTTTTT,CAISDLTPGLANTGELFF
-,-,TRBJ2-5,TRBV11-2,TGTGCCAGCAGCTTAGAGTTCGGTAGCCAGGAGACCCAGTACTTC,CASSLEFGSQETQYF
-,-,TRBJ1-1,TRBV7-3,TGTGCCAGCAGCTTAAATGGCCCTGGGGGTGAAGCTTTCTTT,CASSLNGPGGEAFF
-,-,TRBJ2-7,TRBV4-1,TGCGCCAGCAGCCAAGATGCCAGAGCGGAAATGGACTACGAGCAGTACTTC,CASSQDARAEMDYEQYF
-,-,TRBJ2-2,TRBV5-1,TGCGCCAGCAGCTTGGTGGTTGTCGGGGAGCTGTTTTTT,CASSLVVVGELFF
-,-,TRBJ1-5,TRBV4-1,TGCGCCAGCAGCCAGGGTCCCACCGATCAGCCCCAGCATTTT,CASSQGPTDQPQHF
TRBD1,-,TRBJ2-7,TRBV19,TGTGCCAGTAGTATAGCAAGGGGACAGTACCACGAGCAGTACTTC,CASSIARGQYHEQYF
TRBD1,-,TRBJ2-5,TRBV6-5,TGTGCCAGCAGTGGACAGGGGGCAGAGACCCAGTACTTC,CASSGQGAETQYF
TRBD2,-,TRBJ2-1,TRBV9,TGTGCCAGCAGCGTAGGGGGCGGGAGTGGTAATGAGCAGTTCTTC,CASSVGGGSGNEQFF
TRBD2,-,TRBJ2-7,TRBV19,TGTGCCAGTAGAGCACCGGGACTAGCGGGAGGCGAGCAGTACTTC,CASRAPGLAGGEQYF
TRBD1,-,TRBJ1-2,TRBV7-9,TGTGCCAGCAGCTTAAGTTGGCAGGGGGCGACCTATGGCTACACCTTC,CASSLSWQGATYGYTF
-,once,TRBJ1-4,TRBV10-3,TGTGCCATCAGCGAGACAGGATTAGGTGCAACTAATGAAAAACTGTTTTTT,CAISETGLGATNEKLFF
TRBD1,-,TRBJ1-6,TRBV7-2,TGTGCCAGCAGCTGGACCACAGGGGCTTCACCCCTCCACTTT,CASSWTTGASPLHF
-,-,TRBJ2-6,TRBV27,TGTGCCAGCAGTAATCTAACTCCCTCTGGGGCCAACGTCCTGACTTTC,CASSNLTPSGANVLTF
TRBD1,-,TRBJ1-2,TRBV10-2,TGCGCCAGCAGTGAGCCGACAGGGGGATTCTATGGCTACACCTTC,CASSEPTGGFYGYTF
-,-,TRBJ1-5,TRBV4-3,TGCGCCAGCAGCCAACTACTAACGGGACGGGAGCCCCAGCATTTT,CASSQLLTGREPQHF
TRBD2,-,TRBJ2-1,TRBV27,TGTGCCAGCGCGGTTAAGCGGGGGGGATACAATGAGCAGTTCTTC,CASAVKRGGYNEQFF
-,-,TRBJ2-5,TRBV2,TGTGCCAGCACCTTAGGACCGGGAGCCCTCCAAGAGACCCAGTACTTC,CASTLGPGALQETQYF
-,once,TRBJ1-2,TRBV6-6,TGTGCCAGCAGTCAGGTGGATGGTGGCTACACCTTC,CASSQVDGGYTF
-,once,TRBJ2-1,TRBV9,TGTGCCAGCAGCGTAGAGGGGCAGGATTTAGATGAGCAGTTCTTC,CASSVEGQDLDEQFF
TRBD2,-,TRBJ2-5,TRBV28,TGTGCCAGCGCCATTGGTCTAAGCGGGGGACAAGAGACCCAGTACTTC,CASAIGLSGGQETQYF
-,-,TRBJ2-1,TRBV6-5,TGTGCCAGCACCTCACATAGGGGAGGTGAGCAGTTCTTC,CASTSHRGGEQFF
-,-,TRBJ2-7,TRBV5-6,TGTGCCAGCAGCCCTCGGGACAACTCCTACGAGCAGTACTTC,CASSPRDNSYEQYF
-,once,TRBJ2-5,TRBV13,TGTGCCAGCAGCTCTCATAATGAGACCCAGTACTTC,CASSSHNETQYF
-,-,TRBJ1-2,TRBV10-2,TGCGCCAGCAGTGAGGACAGGAACTATGGCTACACCTTC,CASSEDRNYGYTF
TRBD2,-,TRBJ2-3,TRBV6-6,TGTGCCAGCACCCCGGGGGGGAGCACAGATACGCAGTATTTT,CASTPGGSTDTQYF
-,-,TRBJ1-2,TRBV4-3,TGCGCCAGCAGCCAAGACTCGCGGGTTGGCGGCTACACCTTC,CASSQDSRVGGYTF
-,-,TRBJ1-1,TRBV27,TGTGCCAGCAGTTTCCAGGGAACGAACACTGAAGCTTTCTTT,CASSFQGTNTEAFF
-,-,TRBJ2-3,TRBV5-4,TGTGCCAGCAGAAACCGTTTCGAGGGGACAGATACGCAGTATTTT,CASRNRFEGTDTQYF
-,-,TRBJ1-5,TRBV6-5,TGTGCCAGCAGTTACTCGTCCGGGAATCAGCCCCAGCATTTT,CASSYSSGNQPQHF
TRBD1,-,TRBJ2-7,TRBV29-1,TGCAGCGTTGTGGACAGGGATGCCTACGAGCAGTACTTC,CSVVDRDAYEQYF
TRBD1,-,TRBJ2-7,TRBV4-1,TGCGCCAGCAGCTTCGACAGGGGAGCCTACGAGCAGTACTTC,CASSFDRGAYEQYF
-,once,TRBJ2-1,TRBV9,TGTGCCAGCAGCGTAGAGGACATTTACAATGAGCAGTTCTTC,CASSVEDIYNEQFF
TRBD2,-,TRBJ2-7,TRBV28,TGTGCCAGCAGCAAAGGGACTAGCGGCCATCACGGGTACGAGCAGTACTTC,CASSKGTSGHHGYEQYF
TRBD2,-,TRBJ2-5,TRBV11-2,TGTGCCAGCAGCCCCGGACTAGCGGGGGGAATACAAGAGACCCAGTACTTC,CASSPGLAGGIQETQYF
TRBD1,-,TRBJ1-5,TRBV19,TGTGCCAGTAGTCTTACCGGGACAGACTATCAGCCCCAGCATTTT,CASSLTGTDYQPQHF
TRBD2,-,TRBJ2-3,TRBV5-6,TGTGCCAGCAGCGAGGAACTAGCGGGAACAACAGATACGCAGTATTTT,CASSEELAGTTDTQYF
-,-,TRBJ1-2,TRBV6-5,TGTGCCAGCAGTTACTCGGCAGGGGAAAACTATGGCTACACCTTC,CASSYSAGENYGYTF
-,-,TRBJ1-3,TRBV7-9,TGTGCCAGCGGGGAGGGGAGCTCTGGAAACACCATATATTTT,CASGEGSSGNTIYF
TRBD2,-,TRBJ2-3,TRBV5-6,TGTGCCAGCAGCTTGTGGAGATCGAGCGGGGGGCCACGGGATACGCAGTATTTT,CASSLWRSSGGPRDTQYF
-,-,TRBJ2-3,TRBV7-9,TGTGCCAGCAGCCCCTCCTTATGGCAGGAATCCACAGATACGCAGTATTTT,CASSPSLWQESTDTQYF
TRBD2,-,TRBJ2-2,TRBV29-1,TGCAGCGTTGAGACGGGACTAGCGGGGGAGAACACCGGGGAGCTGTTTTTT,CSVETGLAGENTGELFF
TRBD2,-,TRBJ2-7,TRBV6-5,TGTGCCAGCAGTTACTCTAGCGGGAGTCGGTCCTACGAGCAGTACTTC,CASSYSSGSRSYEQYF
-,-,TRBJ2-7,TRBV6-1,TGTGCCAGCAGTGAAACAGTCCCCTACGAGCAGTACTTC,CASSETVPYEQYF
-,once,TRBJ2-1,TRBV14,TGTGCCAGCAGCCAAGGTCGGGGTCCGTACAATGAGCAGTTCTTC,CASSQGRGPYNEQFF
TRBD2,-,TRBJ2-5,TRBV7-9,TGTGCCAGCAGAGGCGGGGGGGCCGATATGGAGACCCAGTACTTC,CASRGGGADMETQYF
TRBD1,-,TRBJ2-2,TRBV6-1,TGTGCCAGCAGTCAGACAGGGTTGACCGGGGAGCTGTTTTTT,CASSQTGLTGELFF
TRBD1,-,TRBJ1-6,TRBV28,TGTGCCAGCACTTTCGGGATGCCGGGACAGGGCCTTCTCTATAATTCACCCCTCCACTTT,CASTFGMPGQGLLYNSPLHF
TRBD2,-,TRBJ2-7,TRBV29-1,TGCAGCGTTGGGGAACGGGGGGATGGCTACGAGCAGTACTTC,CSVGERGDGYEQYF
-,-,TRBJ1-1,TRBV19,TGTGCCAGTAGTGCGGCATACGAAGCTTTCTTT,CASSAAYEAFF